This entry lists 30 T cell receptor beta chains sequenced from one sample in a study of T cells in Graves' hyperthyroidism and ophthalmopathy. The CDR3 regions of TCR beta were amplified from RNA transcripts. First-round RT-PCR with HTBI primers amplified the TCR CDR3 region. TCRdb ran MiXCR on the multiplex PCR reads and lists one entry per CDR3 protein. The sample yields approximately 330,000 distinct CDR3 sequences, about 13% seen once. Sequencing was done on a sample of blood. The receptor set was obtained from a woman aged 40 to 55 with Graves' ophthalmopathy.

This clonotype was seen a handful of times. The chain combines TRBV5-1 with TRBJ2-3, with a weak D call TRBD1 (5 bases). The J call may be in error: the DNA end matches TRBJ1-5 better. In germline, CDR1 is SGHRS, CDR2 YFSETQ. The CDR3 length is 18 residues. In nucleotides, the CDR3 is TGCGCCAGCAGCTTGATGGCTAGCGGGGGGACTAGCACAGATACGCAGCATTTT. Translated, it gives CASSLMASGGTSTDTQHF.

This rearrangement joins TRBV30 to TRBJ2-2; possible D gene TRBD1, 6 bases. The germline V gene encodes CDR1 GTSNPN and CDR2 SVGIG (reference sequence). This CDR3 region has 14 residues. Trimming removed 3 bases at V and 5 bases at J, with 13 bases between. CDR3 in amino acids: CAWSRGSRTGELFF. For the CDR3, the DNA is TGTGCCTGGAGCAGGGGTAGTAGAACCGGGGAGCTGTTTTTT.

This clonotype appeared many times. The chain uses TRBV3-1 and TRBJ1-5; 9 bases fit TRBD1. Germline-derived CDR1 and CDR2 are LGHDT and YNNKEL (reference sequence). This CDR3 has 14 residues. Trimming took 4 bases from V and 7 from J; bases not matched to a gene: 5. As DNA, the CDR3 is TGTGCCAGCAGCCGGACAGGGGCACGGCAGCCCCAGCATTTT. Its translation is CASSRTGARQPQHF.

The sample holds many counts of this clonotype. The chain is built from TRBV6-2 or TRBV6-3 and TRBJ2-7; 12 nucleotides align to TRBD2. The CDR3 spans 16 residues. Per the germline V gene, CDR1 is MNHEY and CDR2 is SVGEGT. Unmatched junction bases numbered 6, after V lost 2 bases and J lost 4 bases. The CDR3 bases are TGTGCCAGCAGTTACCGACTAGCGGGAGTTACTTACGAGCAGTACTTC. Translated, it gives CASSYRLAGVTYEQYF.

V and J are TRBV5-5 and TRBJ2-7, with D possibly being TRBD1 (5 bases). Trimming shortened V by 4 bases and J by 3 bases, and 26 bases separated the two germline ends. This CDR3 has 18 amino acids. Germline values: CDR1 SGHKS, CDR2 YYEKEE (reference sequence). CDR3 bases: TGTGCCAGCAGCCCGCGGCAGGGATCGGTTCAGTCGTTCTACGAGCAGTACTTC. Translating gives CASSPRQGSVQSFYEQYF. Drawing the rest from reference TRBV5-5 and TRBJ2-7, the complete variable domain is DAGVTQSPTHLIKTRGQQVTLRCSPISGHKSVSWYQQVLGQGPQFIFQYYEKEERGRGNFPDRFSARQFPNYSSELNVNALLLGDSALYLCASSPRQGSVQSFYEQYFGPGTRLTVT.

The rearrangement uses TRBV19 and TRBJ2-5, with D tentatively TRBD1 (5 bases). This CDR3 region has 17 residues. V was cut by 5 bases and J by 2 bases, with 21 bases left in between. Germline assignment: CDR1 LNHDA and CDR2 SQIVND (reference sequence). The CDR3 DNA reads TGTGCCAGTAGTGGGTTCCGGGCAGGGTTAACGCAAGAGACCCAGTACTTC. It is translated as CASSGFRAGLTQETQYF.

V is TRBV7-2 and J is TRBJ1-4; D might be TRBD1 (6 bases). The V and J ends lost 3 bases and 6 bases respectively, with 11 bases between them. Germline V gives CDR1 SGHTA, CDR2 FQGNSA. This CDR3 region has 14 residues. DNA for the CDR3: TGTGCCAGCAGCTTGGGGGGGCTGGATGAAAAACTGTTTTTT. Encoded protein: CASSLGGLDEKLFF. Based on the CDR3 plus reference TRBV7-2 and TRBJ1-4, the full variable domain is GAGVSQSPSNKVTEKGKDVELRCDPISGHTALYWYRQSLGQGLEFLIYFQGNSAPDKSGLPSDRFSAERTGGSVSTLTIQRTQQEDSAVYLCASSLGGLDEKLFFGSGTQLSVL.

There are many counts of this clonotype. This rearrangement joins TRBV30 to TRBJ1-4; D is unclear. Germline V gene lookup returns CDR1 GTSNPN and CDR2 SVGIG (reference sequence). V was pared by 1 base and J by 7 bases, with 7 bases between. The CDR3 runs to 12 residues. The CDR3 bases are TGTGCCTGGAGTGAAAGTGGTGAAAAACTGTTTTTT. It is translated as CAWSESGEKLFF.

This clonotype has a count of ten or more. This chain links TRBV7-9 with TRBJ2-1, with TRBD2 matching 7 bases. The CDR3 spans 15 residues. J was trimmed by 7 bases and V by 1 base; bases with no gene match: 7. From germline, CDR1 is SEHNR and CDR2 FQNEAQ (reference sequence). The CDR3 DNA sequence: TGTGCCAGCAGCTTAGGCGGGAGCGTAAAAAATGAGCAGTTCTTC. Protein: CASSLGGSVKNEQFF.

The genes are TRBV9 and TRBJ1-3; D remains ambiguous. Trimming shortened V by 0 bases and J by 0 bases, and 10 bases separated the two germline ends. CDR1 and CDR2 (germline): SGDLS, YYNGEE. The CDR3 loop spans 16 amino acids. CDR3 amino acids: CASSVVSALSGNTIYF. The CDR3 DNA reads TGTGCCAGCAGCGTAGTTTCCGCGCTCTCTGGAAACACCATATATTTT.

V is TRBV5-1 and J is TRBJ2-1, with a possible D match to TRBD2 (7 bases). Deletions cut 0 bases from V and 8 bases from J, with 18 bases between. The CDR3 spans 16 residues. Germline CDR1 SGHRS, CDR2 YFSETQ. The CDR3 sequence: CASSLGLAGAGYEQFF. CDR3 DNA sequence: TGCGCCAGCAGCTTGGGCTTGGCGGGGGCTGGGTATGAGCAGTTCTTC.

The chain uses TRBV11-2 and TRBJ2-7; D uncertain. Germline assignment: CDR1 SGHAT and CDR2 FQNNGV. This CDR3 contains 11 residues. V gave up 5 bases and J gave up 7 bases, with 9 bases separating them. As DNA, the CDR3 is TGTGCCAGCAGCATGTACCAGGAGCAGTACTTC. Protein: CASSMYQEQYF.

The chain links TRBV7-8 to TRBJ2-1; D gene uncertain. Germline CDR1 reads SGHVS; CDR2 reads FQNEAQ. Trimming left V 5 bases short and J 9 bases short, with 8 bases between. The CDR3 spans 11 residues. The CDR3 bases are TGTGCCAGCAGCCTGAAGGGTGAGCAGTTCTTC. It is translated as CASSLKGEQFF.

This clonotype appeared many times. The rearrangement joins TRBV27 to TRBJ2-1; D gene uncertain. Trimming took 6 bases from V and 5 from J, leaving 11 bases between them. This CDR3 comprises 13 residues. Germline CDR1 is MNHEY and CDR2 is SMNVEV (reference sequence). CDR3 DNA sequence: TGTGCCAGCAGCGTCGGACGACACAATGAGCAGTTCTTC. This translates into CASSVGRHNEQFF.

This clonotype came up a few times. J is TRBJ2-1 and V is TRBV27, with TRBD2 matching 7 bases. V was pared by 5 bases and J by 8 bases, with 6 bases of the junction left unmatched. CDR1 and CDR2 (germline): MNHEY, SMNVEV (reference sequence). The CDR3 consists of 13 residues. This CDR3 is CASSVGTIHEQFF. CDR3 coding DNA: TGTGCCAGCAGTGTCGGGACTATTCATGAGCAGTTCTTC.

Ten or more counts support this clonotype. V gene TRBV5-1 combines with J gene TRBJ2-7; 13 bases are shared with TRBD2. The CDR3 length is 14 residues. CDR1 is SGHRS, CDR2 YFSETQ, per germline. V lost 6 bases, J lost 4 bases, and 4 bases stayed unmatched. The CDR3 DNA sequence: TGCGCCAGCACCTGGACTAGCGGGGGTTACGAGCAGTACTTC. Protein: CASTWTSGGYEQYF.

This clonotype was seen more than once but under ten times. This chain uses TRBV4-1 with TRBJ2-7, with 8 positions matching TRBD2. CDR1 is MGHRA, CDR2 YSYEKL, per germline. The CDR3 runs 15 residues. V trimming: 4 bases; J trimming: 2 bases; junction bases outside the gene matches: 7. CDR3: CASSLQSGRTYEQYF. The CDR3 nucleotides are TGCGCCAGCAGCCTGCAGAGCGGGAGAACCTACGAGCAGTACTTC.

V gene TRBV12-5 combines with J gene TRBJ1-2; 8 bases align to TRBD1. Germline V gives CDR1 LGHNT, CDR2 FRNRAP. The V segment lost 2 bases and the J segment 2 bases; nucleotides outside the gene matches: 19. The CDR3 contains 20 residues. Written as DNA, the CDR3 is TGTGCTAGTGGTTTGCCGGGACAGGCTTTGTCCATACCCGGAAACTATGGCTACACCTTC. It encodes CASGLPGQALSIPGNYGYTF.

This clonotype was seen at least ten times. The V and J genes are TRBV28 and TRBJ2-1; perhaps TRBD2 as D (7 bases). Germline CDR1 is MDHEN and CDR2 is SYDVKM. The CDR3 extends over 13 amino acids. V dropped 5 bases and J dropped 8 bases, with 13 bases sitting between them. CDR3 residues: CASSLGEGDEQFF. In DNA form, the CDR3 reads TGTGCCAGCAGTCTAGGGGAGGGGGATGAGCAGTTCTTC.

In DNA, the CDR3 is TGTGCCAGTAACGGGGGGTGGTTTAATGAAAAACTGTTTTTT. This gives the protein CASNGGWFNEKLFF. V usage is TRBV19 and J usage is TRBJ1-4, with a tentative D call TRBD1 (5 bases). Germline assignment: CDR1 LNHDA and CDR2 SQIVND (reference sequence). The CDR3 is 14 amino acids. V shed 7 bases and J shed 4 bases, with 13 bases lying between them.

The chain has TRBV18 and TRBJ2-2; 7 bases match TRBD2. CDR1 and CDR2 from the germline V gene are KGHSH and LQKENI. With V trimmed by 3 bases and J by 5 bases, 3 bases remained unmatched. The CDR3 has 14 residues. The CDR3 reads CASSPDGGTGELFF. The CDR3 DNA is TGTGCCAGCTCACCGGACGGGGGGACCGGGGAGCTGTTTTTT.

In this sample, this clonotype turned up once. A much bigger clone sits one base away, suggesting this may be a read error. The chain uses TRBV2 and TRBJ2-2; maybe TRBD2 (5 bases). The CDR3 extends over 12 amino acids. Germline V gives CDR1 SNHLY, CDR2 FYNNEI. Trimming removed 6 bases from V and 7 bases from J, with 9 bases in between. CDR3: CASRLEGGELFF. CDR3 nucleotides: TGTGCCAGCAGACTAGAGGGCGGGGAGCTGTTTTTT.

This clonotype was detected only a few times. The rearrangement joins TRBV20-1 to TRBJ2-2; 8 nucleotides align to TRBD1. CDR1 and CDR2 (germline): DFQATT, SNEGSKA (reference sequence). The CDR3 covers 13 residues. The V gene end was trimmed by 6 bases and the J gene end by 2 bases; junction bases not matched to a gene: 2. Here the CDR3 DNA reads TGCAGTGCCGGACAGGGCAACACCGGGGAGCTGTTTTTT. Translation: CSAGQGNTGELFF.

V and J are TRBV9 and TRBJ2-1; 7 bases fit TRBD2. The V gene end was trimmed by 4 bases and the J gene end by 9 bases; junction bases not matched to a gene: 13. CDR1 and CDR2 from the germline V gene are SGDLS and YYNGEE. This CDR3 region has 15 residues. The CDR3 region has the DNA TGTGCCAGCAGCCTGTCAGCGGGACTATTGGTTGAGCAGTTCTTC. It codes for CASSLSAGLLVEQFF. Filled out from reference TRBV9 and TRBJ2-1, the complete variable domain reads DSGVTQTPKHLITATGQRVTLRCSPRSGDLSVYWYQQSLDQGLQFLIQYYNGEERAKGNILERFSAQQFPDLHSELNLSSLELGDSALYFCASSLSAGLLVEQFFGPGTRLTVL.

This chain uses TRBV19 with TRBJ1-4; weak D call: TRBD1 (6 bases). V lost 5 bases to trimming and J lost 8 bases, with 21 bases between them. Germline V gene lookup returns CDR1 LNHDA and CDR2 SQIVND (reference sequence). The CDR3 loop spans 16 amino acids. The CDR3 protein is CASSPRGALVLEKLFF. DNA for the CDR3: TGTGCCAGTAGTCCTCGGGGGGCTCTGGTGTTGGAAAAACTGTTTTTT.

The CDR3: CASSGLSMTNYGYTF. CDR3 sequence (DNA): TGTGCCAGTAGTGGGCTCTCGATGACTAACTATGGCTACACCTTC. This chain uses TRBV19 with TRBJ1-2; D is uncertain. From germline, CDR1 is LNHDA and CDR2 SQIVND (reference sequence). CDR3 size: 15 residues. The germline V and J ends were trimmed by 5 bases and 0 bases, with 13 bases remaining between them. Complete variable domain (other parts from reference TRBV19 and TRBJ1-2): DGGITQSPKYLFRKEGQNVTLSCEQNLNHDAMYWYRQDPGQGLRLIYYSQIVNDFQKGDIAEGYSVSREKKESFPLTVTSAQKNPTAFYLCASSGLSMTNYGYTFGSGTRLTVV.

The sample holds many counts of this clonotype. The CDR3 nucleotides are TGTGCCAGCAGTTACTCCTCAAGGGCAGGGCGAGCTAACTATGGCTACACCTTC. This sequence encodes CASSYSSRAGRANYGYTF. The chain couples TRBV6-5 to TRBJ1-2; TRBD1 might be the D (5 bases). The CDR3 is 18 amino acids. CDR1 and CDR2 from the germline V gene are MNHEY and SVGAGI. Between the trimmed V and J ends, which lost 0 bases and 0 bases, there was a span of 17 bases.

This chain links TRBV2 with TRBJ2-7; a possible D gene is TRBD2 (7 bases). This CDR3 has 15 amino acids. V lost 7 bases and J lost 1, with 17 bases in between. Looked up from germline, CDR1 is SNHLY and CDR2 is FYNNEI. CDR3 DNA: TGTGCCAGCAAGGGGGGCCTAGCGGCTTCCTACGAGCAGTACTTC. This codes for CASKGGLAASYEQYF.

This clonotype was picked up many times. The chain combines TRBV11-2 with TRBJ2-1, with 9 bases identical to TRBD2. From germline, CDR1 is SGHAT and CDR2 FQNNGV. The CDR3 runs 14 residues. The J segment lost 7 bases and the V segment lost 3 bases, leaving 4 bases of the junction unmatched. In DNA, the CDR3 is TGTGCCAGCAGCTTTAGGCGGGAGGGGAATGAGCAGTTCTTC. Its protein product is CASSFRREGNEQFF. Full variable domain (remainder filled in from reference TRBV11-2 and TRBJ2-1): EAGVAQSPRYKIIEKRQSVAFWCNPISGHATLYWYQQILGQGPKLLIQFQNNGVVDDSQLPKDRFSAERLKGVDSTLKIQPAKLEDSAVYLCASSFRREGNEQFFGPGTRLTVL.

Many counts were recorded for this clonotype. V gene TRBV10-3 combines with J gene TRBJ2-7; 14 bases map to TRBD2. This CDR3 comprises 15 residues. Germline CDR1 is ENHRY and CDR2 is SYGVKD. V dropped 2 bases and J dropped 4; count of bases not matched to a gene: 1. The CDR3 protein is CAISEGLAGGYEQYF. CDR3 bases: TGTGCCATCAGTGAGGGACTAGCGGGAGGATACGAGCAGTACTTC.